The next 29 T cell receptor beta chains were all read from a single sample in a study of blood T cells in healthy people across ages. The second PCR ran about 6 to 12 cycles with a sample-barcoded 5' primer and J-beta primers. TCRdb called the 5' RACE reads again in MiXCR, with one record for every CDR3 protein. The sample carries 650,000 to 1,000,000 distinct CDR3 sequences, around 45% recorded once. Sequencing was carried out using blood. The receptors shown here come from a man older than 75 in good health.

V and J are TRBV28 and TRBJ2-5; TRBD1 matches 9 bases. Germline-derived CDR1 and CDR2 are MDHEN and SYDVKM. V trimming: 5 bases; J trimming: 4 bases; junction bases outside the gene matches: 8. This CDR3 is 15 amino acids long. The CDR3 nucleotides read TGTGCCAGCAGTCCAAACAGGGGGCTGGGAGAGACCCAGTACTTC. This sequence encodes CASSPNRGLGETQYF.

The CDR3 protein is CASRPDAGQPHEQYF. CDR3 bases: TGCGCCAGCAGACCAGATGCGGGACAACCCCATGAGCAGTACTTC. V usage is TRBV5-1 and J usage is TRBJ2-5; either TRBD1 or TRBD2 may supply D (6 bases each). V lost 5 bases to trimming and J lost 11 bases, with 25 bases between them. Germline V gene data show CDR1 as SGHRS and CDR2 as YFSETQ. The CDR3 extends over 15 amino acids.

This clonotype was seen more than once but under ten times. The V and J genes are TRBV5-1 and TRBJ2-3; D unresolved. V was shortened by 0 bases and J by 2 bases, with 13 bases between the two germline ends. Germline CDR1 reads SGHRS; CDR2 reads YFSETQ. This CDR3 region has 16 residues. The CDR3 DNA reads TGCGCCAGCAGCTTGGGCCGGCGGAGCAACACAGATACGCAGTATTTT. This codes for CASSLGRRSNTDTQYF. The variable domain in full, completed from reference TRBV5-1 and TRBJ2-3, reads KAGVTQTPRYLIKTRGQQVTLSCSPISGHRSVSWYQQTPGQGLQFLFEYFSETQRNKGNFPGRFSGRQFSNSRSEMNVSTLELGDSALYLCASSLGRRSNTDTQYFGPGTRLTVL.

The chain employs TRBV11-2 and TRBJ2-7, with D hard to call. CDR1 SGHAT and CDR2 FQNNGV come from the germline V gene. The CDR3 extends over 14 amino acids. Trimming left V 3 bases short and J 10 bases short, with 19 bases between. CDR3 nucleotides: TGTGCCAGCAGCTTTATGAGTGTACAAAAGGTTCAGTACTTC. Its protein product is CASSFMSVQKVQYF.

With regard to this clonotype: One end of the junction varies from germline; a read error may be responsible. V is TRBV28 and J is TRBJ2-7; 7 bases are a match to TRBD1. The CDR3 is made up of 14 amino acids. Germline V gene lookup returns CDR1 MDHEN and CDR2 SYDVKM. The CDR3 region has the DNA TGTGCCAGCAGTTCCGACAGGGAGACCTACGAGCGGTACTTC. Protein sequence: CASSSDRETYERYF.

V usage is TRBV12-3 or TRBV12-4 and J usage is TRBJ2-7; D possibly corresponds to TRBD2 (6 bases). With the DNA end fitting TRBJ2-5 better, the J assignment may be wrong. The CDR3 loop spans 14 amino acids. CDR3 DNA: TGTGCCAGCAGAAATGGGGGGTCCGGGGGGACCCAGTACTTC. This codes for CASRNGGSGGTQYF.

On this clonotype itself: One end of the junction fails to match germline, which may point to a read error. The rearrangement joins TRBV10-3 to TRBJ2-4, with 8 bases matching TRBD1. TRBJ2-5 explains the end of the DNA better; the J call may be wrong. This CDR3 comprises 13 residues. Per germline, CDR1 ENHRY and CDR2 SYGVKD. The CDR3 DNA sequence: TGTGCCACCAGTCGGGACAGGCAAGAGACCCAGTACTTC. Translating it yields CATSRDRQETQYF.

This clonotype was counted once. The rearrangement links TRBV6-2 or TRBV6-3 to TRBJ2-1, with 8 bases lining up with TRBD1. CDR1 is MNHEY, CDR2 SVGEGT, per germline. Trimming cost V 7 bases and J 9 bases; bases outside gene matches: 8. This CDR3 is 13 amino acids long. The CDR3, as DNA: TGTGCCAGCACAAGGACAGGGTCGGGTGAGCAGTTCTTC. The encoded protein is CASTRTGSGEQFF.

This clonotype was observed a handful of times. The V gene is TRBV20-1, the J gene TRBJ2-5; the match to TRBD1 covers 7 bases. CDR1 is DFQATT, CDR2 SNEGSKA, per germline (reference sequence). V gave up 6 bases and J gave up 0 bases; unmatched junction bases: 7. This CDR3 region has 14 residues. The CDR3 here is CSAEPGTDQETQYF. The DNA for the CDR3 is TGCAGTGCCGAGCCCGGGACAGACCAAGAGACCCAGTACTTC.

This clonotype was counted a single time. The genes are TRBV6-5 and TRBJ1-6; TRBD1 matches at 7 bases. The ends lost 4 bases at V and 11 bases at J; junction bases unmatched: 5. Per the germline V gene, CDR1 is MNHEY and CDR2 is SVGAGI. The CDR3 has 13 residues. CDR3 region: CASSSTGRTPLHF. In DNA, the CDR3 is TGTGCCAGCAGTTCGACAGGGAGGACACCCCTCCACTTT.

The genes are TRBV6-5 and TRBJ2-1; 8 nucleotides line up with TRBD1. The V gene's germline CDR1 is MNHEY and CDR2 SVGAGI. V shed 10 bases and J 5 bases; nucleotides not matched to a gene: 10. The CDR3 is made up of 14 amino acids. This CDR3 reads CATSKAGGNNEQFF. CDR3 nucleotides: TGTGCCACCTCCAAGGCAGGGGGCAACAATGAGCAGTTCTTC.

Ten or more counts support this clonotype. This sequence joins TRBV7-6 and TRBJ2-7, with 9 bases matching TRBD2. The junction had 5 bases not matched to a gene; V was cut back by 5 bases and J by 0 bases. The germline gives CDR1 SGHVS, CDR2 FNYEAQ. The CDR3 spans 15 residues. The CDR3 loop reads CASSLTSGASYEQYF. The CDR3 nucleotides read TGTGCCAGCAGCCTGACTAGCGGCGCCTCCTACGAGCAGTACTTC.

As DNA, the CDR3 is TGTGCCAGCAGCCCCTTAGCGGGGGGGCAATCCGAGCAGTACTTC. Translated, it gives CASSPLAGGQSEQYF. The chain employs TRBV9 and TRBJ2-4; 11 nucleotides agree with TRBD2. The J call could be wrong; TRBJ2-7 is a better fit for the DNA end. Germline-derived CDR1 and CDR2 are SGDLS and YYNGEE. The CDR3 has 15 residues.

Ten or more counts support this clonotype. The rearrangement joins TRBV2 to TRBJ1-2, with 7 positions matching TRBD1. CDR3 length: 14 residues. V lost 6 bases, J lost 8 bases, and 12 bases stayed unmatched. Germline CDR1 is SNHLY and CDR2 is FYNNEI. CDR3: CASREITGAGGYTF. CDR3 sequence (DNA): TGTGCCAGCAGAGAGATAACAGGGGCAGGGGGCTACACCTTC. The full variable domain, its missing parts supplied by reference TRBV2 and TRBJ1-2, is EPEVTQTPSHQVTQMGQEVILRCVPISNHLYFYWYRQILGQKVEFLVSFYNNEISEKSEIFDDQFSVERPDGSNFTLKIRSTKLEDSAMYFCASREITGAGGYTFGSGTRLTVV.

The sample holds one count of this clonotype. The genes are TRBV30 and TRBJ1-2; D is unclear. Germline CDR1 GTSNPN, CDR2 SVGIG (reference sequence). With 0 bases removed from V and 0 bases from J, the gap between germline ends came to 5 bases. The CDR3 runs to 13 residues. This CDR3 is CAWSVSANYGYTF. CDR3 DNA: TGTGCCTGGAGTGTGTCTGCTAACTATGGCTACACCTTC.

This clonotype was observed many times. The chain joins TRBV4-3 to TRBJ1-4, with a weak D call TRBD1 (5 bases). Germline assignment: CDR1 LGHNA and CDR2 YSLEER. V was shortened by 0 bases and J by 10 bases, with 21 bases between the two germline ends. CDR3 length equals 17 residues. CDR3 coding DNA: TGCGCCAGCAGCCAAGACCCCCCCCGGGGGGGTTCGGCAAAACTGTTTTTT. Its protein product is CASSQDPPRGGSAKLFF.

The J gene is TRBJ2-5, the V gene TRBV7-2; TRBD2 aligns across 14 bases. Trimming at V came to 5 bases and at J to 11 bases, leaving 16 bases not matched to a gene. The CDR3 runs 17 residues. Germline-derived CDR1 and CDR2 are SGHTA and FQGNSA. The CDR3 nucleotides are TGTGCCAGCAGCCCCCCCCCACCGGGACTAGCGGGAGTGGAGCAGTACTTC. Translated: CASSPPPPGLAGVEQYF.

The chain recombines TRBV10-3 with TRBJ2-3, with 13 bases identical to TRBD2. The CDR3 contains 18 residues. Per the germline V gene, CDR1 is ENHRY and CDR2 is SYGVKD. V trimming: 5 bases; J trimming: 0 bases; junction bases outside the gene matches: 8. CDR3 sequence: CAISRGTSGKSSTDTQYF. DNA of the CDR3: TGTGCCATCAGTCGCGGGACTAGCGGGAAGTCTAGCACAGATACGCAGTATTTT.

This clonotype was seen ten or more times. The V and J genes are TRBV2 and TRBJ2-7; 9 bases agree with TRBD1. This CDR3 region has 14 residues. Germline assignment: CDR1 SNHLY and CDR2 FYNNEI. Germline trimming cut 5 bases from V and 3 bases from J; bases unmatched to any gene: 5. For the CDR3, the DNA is TGTGCCAGCAGTCGGGACAGGGTTGTCTACGAGCAGTACTTC. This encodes CASSRDRVVYEQYF.

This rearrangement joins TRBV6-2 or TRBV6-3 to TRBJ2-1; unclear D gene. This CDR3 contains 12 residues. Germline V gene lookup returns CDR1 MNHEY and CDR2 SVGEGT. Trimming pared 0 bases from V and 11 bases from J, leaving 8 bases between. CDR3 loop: CASSYSVGKQFF. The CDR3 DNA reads TGTGCCAGCAGTTACTCGGTGGGTAAGCAGTTCTTC.

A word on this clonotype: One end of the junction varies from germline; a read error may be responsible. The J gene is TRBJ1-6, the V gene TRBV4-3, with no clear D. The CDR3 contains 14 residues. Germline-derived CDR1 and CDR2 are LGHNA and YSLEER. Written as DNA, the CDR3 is TGCGCCAGCAGCCAAGGGGCCTCCCGTTCACCCCCCCACTTT. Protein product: CASSQGASRSPPHF.

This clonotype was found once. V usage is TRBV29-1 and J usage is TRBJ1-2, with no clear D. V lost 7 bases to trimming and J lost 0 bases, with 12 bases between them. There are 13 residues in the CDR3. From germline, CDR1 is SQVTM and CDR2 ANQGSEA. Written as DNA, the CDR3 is TGCAGCGGAGCGACAAAGACTAACTATGGCTACACCTTC. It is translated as CSGATKTNYGYTF. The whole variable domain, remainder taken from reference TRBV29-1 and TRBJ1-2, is SAVISQKPSRDICQRGTSLTIQCQVDSQVTMMFWYRQQPGQSLTLIATANQGSEATYESGFVIDKFPISRPNLTFSTLTVSNMSPEDSSIYLCSGATKTNYGYTFGSGTRLTVV.

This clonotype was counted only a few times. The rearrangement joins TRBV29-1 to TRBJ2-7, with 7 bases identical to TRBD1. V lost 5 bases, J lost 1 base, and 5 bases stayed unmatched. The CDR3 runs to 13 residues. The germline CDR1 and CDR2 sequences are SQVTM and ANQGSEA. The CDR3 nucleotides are TGCAGCGTTACCTTGACAGGGTCCTACGAGCAGTACTTC. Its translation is CSVTLTGSYEQYF.

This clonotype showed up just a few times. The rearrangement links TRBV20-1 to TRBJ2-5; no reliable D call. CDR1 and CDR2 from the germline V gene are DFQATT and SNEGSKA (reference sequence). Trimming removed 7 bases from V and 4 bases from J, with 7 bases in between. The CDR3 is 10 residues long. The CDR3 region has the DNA TGCAGTGGCCCAGTAGAGACCCAGTACTTC. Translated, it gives CSGPVETQYF.

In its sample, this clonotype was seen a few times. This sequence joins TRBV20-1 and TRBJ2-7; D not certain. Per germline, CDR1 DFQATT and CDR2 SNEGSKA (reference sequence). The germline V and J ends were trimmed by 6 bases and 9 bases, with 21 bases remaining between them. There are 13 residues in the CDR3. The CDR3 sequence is CSAPFFPVRLQYF. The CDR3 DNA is TGCAGTGCCCCCTTTTTTCCGGTTAGGTTGCAGTACTTC.

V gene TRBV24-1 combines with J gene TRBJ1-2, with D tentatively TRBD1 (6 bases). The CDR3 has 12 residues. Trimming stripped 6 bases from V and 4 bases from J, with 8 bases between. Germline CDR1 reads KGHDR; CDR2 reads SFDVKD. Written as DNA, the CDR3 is TGTGCCACCAGTCCGGACAGCTATGGCTACACCTTC. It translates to CATSPDSYGYTF.

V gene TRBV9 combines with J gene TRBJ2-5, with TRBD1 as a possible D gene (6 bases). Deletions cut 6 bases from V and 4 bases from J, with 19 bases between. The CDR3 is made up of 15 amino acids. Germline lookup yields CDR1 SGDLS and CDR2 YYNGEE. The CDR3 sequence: CASTEGGNTGETQYF. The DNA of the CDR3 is TGTGCCAGCACCGAAGGGGGTAACACTGGAGAGACCCAGTACTTC.

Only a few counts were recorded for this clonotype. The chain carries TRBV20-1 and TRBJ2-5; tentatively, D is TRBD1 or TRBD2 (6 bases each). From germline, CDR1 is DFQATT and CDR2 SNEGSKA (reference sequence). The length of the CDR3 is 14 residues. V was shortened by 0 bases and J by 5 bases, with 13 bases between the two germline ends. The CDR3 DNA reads TGCAGTGCTAGAGAGGGGGGCGACGTGGAGACCCAGTACTTC. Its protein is CSAREGGDVETQYF.

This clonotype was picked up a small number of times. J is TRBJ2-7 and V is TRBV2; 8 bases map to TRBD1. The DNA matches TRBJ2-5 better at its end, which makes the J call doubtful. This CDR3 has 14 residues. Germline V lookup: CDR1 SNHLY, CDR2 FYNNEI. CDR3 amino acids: CASSARTGFETQYF. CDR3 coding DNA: TGTGCCAGCAGTGCCCGGACAGGGTTCGAGACCCAGTACTTC.